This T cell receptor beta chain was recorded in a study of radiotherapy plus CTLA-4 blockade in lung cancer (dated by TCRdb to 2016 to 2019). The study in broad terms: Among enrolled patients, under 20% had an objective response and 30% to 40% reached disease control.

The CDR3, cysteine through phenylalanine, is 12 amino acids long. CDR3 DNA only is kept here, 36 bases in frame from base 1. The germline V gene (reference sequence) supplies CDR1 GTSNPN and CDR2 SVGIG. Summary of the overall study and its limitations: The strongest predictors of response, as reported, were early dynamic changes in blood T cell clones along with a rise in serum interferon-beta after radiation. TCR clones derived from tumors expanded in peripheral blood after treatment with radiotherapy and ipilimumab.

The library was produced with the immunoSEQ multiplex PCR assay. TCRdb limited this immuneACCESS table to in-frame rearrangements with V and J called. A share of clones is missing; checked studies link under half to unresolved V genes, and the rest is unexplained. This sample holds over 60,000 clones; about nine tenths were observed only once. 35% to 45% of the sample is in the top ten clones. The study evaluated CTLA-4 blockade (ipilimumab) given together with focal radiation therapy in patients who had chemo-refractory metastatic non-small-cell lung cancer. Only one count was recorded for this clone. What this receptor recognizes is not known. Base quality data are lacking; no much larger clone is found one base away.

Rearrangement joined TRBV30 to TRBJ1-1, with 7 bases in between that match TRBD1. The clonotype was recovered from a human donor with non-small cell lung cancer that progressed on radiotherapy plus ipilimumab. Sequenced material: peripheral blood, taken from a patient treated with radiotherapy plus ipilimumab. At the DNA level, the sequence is TGTGCGTGGGACAGAATGAACACTGAAGCTTTCTTT. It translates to CAWDRMNTEAFF.